This T cell receptor (beta chain) was recovered during a study of breast tumors, draining lymph nodes, adjacent tissues. Overall study findings and caveats: Data only fit, rather than demonstrated, lymph node origin of most tumor T cells.

TCRdb used MiXCR to reprocess the multiplex PCR reads, holding one entry per CDR3 protein. The sample shows roughly 220,000 distinct CDR3 sequences, less than 40% of them seen only once. Note on this clonotype: What it binds is not known.

Germline V gene data show CDR1 as SGHRS and CDR2 as YFSETQ. The CDR3 loop spans 15 amino acids. Trimming left V 0 bases short and J 3 bases short, with 9 bases between. Breast cancer patients provided tissue from their axillary draining lymph nodes. The receptor's source is a female donor with breast cancer. Some clones in this sample may be carry-over from other donors' samples. This rearrangement joins TRBV5-1 to TRBJ2-2; weak D call: TRBD1 (6 bases). The sample comprised axillary lymph node tissue. The CDR3 sequence: CASSLDGQHTGELFF. The DNA for the CDR3 is TGCGCCAGCAGCTTGGATGGACAGCACACCGGGGAGCTGTTTTTT.